The 27 T cell receptor beta chains presented below share a single source sample, sequenced in a study of CD8+ T cells in alopecia areata. Following RNA extraction, reverse transcription yielded cDNA that acted as the sequencing template. Using immunoSEQ multiplex PCR, the repertoire was profiled, and TCRdb retains in-frame clones only, with some absent. The sample lists 200,000 or so clones; about three fifths were seen once. The sequences come from CD4+ T cells sorted from blood, collected at week 0. The receptor source for this set is a human donor with alopecia areata.

V gene TRBV15 combines with J gene TRBJ2-7; a possible D gene is TRBD2 (5 bases). The CDR3 has 12 amino acids. V was pared by 1 base and J by 6 bases, with 7 bases between. Germline V CDR1 and CDR2: LNHNV, YYDKDF (reference sequence). As DNA, the CDR3 is TGTGCCACCAGCAGAGCTGCGGGCGAGCAGTACTTC. This gives the protein CATSRAAGEQYF.

This rearrangement joins TRBV29-1 to TRBJ2-7; TRBD1 matches 7 bases. With 5 bases clipped from V and 5 bases from J, the junction kept 12 bases outside the gene matches. Germline CDR1 and CDR2: SQVTM and ANQGSEA. This CDR3 has 14 amino acids. CDR3 nucleotide sequence: TGCAGCGTTCGCGACAGGGTGAACATCCACGAGCAGTACTTC. It encodes CSVRDRVNIHEQYF.

This clone was picked up a small number of times. The rearrangement uses TRBV6-5 and TRBJ2-3; D not certain. The CDR3 extends over 11 amino acids. Trimming stripped 2 bases from V and 6 bases from J, with 3 bases between. CDR1 is MNHEY and CDR2 is SVGAGI in the germline V gene. The CDR3 is CASSYADTQYF. CDR3 sequence (DNA): TGTGCCAGCAGTTACGCGGATACGCAGTATTTT.

The table lists this clone with a few counts. The genes are TRBV29-1 and TRBJ2-2, with D tentatively TRBD1 (5 bases). This CDR3 has 15 amino acids. V lost 4 bases, J lost 4 bases, and 16 bases lay in between. Germline V CDR1 and CDR2: SQVTM, ANQGSEA. The CDR3 spells CSVVGSRGGTGELFF. The CDR3 DNA reads as TGCAGCGTTGTAGGATCTAGGGGCGGCACCGGGGAGCTGTTTTTT.

For the CDR3, the DNA is TGTGCCTGGAGTGGGGCCCATCAGCCCCAGCATTTT. Residues: CAWSGAHQPQHF. V is TRBV30 and J is TRBJ1-5; D gene uncertain. V was pared by 1 base and J by 5 bases, with 6 bases between. The CDR3 contains 12 residues. The germline gives CDR1 GTSNPN, CDR2 SVGIG (reference sequence).

The J gene is TRBJ2-6, the V gene TRBV7-3, with D perhaps matching TRBD1 (5 bases). Germline V gives CDR1 SGHTA, CDR2 FQGTGA. V was clipped by 6 bases and J by 0 bases, with 9 bases between them. This CDR3 spans 15 amino acids. DNA for the CDR3: TGTGCCAGCAGTATCGACAGCTCTGGGGCCAACGTCCTGACTTTC. Translated: CASSIDSSGANVLTF.

The chain couples TRBV2 to TRBJ2-1, with D perhaps given as TRBD1 or TRBD2 (5 bases each). Germline CDR1 reads SNHLY; CDR2 reads FYNNEI. This CDR3 comprises 12 residues. The ends were cut back, 3 bases at V and 11 bases at J, with 11 bases in the middle. The chain's CDR3 is CASSDPGPQQFF. CDR3 sequence (DNA): TGTGCCAGCAGTGATCCGGGGCCCCAGCAGTTCTTC.

The V and J genes are TRBV6-5 and TRBJ1-5; D is perhaps TRBD1 (5 bases). The CDR3 contains 12 residues. The germline V gene has CDR1 MNHEY and CDR2 SVGAGI. Trimming left V 6 bases short and J 7 bases short, with 10 bases between. The CDR3 loop reads CASRGPNQPQHF. The DNA for the CDR3 is TGTGCCAGCAGGGGACCAAACCAGCCCCAGCATTTT.

V usage is TRBV6-5 and J usage is TRBJ1-5, with D uncertain. The CDR3 is made up of 14 amino acids. CDR1 and CDR2 from the germline V gene are MNHEY and SVGAGI. Trimming took off 2 bases at V and 9 bases at J, with 14 bases between the two ends. The CDR3 coding sequence is TGTGCCAGCAGTTACGAGGGTCTATTTGGGCCCCAGCATTTT. Translated: CASSYEGLFGPQHF.

This clone was counted between two and nine times. This chain uses TRBV7-2 with TRBJ2-2; D gene unclear. Germline V CDR1 and CDR2: SGHTA, FQGNSA. Between the trimmed V and J ends, which lost 0 bases and 6 bases, there was a span of 8 bases. The CDR3 is 14 amino acids. CDR3 nucleotides: TGTGCCAGCAGCTTAGCTAGAGGTTCCGGGGAGCTGTTTTTT. Residues: CASSLARGSGELFF.

The chain employs TRBV27 and TRBJ2-3; 8 bases are shared with TRBD1. Germline loops: CDR1 MNHEY, CDR2 SMNVEV (reference sequence). This CDR3 region has 14 residues. J gave up 3 bases and V 4 bases, and 3 bases lay outside the gene matches. The CDR3 region has the DNA TGTGCCAGCAGTTCCGACAGGGGAACAGATACGCAGTATTTT. Protein product: CASSSDRGTDTQYF.

The rearrangement uses TRBV6-1 and TRBJ2-7; 8 nucleotides line up with TRBD2. Germline assignment: CDR1 MNHNS and CDR2 SASEGT. V shed 3 bases, J shed 5 bases, and the junction held 9 bases outside the gene matches. This CDR3 is built from 15 residues. CDR3 sequence (DNA): TGTGCCAGCAGTGATGGGAGCGGGAGAGACAACGAGCAGTACTTC. It is translated as CASSDGSGRDNEQYF.

The V and J genes are TRBV30 and TRBJ2-2; 11 bases fit TRBD2. The ends lost 5 bases at V and 7 bases at J; junction bases unmatched: 9. Germline values: CDR1 GTSNPN, CDR2 SVGIG (reference sequence). CDR3 length: 15 residues. The CDR3 region has the DNA TGTGCCTGGGGTAGACTAGCGGGAACGAACGGGGAGCTGTTTTTT. Translation gives CAWGRLAGTNGELFF.

The CDR3 region is CASSPGDTSYNEQFF. In nucleotides, the CDR3 is TGTGCCAGCAGCCCAGGGGACACCTCCTACAATGAGCAGTTCTTC. V usage is TRBV4-2 and J usage is TRBJ2-1; possibly TRBD1 for D (6 bases). Per germline, CDR1 LGHNA and CDR2 YNFKEQ. CDR3 length: 15 residues. Trimming took 4 bases from V and 0 from J, leaving 10 bases between them.

V gene TRBV2 combines with J gene TRBJ1-2, with TRBD1 identical over 8 bases. This CDR3 is built from 17 residues. With V trimmed by 6 bases and J by 5 bases, 17 bases remained unmatched. In germline, CDR1 is SNHLY, CDR2 FYNNEI. The CDR3 loop reads CASRKDRAVLRGYGYTF. In DNA, the CDR3 is TGTGCCAGCAGAAAGGACAGGGCGGTCCTTAGGGGATATGGCTACACCTTC.

This chain uses TRBV6-5 with TRBJ1-2, with D perhaps TRBD1 (5 bases). Germline values: CDR1 MNHEY, CDR2 SVGAGI. With 3 bases removed from V and 4 bases from J, the gap between germline ends came to 12 bases. The CDR3 covers 14 residues. CDR3 in amino acids: CASSYRDGGYGYTF. The CDR3 DNA follows: TGTGCCAGCAGTTATAGGGACGGGGGCTATGGCTACACCTTC.

This sequence joins TRBV2 and TRBJ2-3; the D gene could be TRBD1 or TRBD2 (5 bases each). This CDR3 comprises 12 residues. The germline V gene has CDR1 SNHLY and CDR2 FYNNEI. V was trimmed by 9 bases and J by 4 bases, leaving 11 bases between them. The CDR3 DNA reads as TGTGCCAGGGGGGACGGGCCAGATACGCAGTATTTT. Protein: CARGDGPDTQYF.

The chain combines TRBV4-2 with TRBJ2-1; TRBD2 agrees at 16 bases. The trim removed 0 bases at V and 0 bases at J, leaving 2 bases unmatched. This CDR3 region has 19 residues. The germline CDR1 and CDR2 sequences are LGHNA and YNFKEQ. The CDR3 region is CASSQEGTSGRASYNEQFF. CDR3 nucleotides: TGTGCCAGCAGCCAAGAGGGGACTAGCGGGAGGGCCTCCTACAATGAGCAGTTCTTC.

V and J are TRBV5-1 and TRBJ2-1, with a weak D call TRBD1 (6 bases). This CDR3 is built from 13 residues. Germline V gene lookup returns CDR1 SGHRS and CDR2 YFSETQ. Trimming shortened V by 4 bases and J by 7 bases, and 12 bases separated the two germline ends. The CDR3 loop is CASSVTGRNEQFF. Here the CDR3 DNA reads TGCGCCAGCAGCGTGACAGGCCGAAATGAGCAGTTCTTC.

CDR3: CASSLADEQYF. CDR3 bases: TGTGCCAGCAGCTTGGCGGACGAGCAGTACTTC. V usage is TRBV7-9 and J usage is TRBJ2-7; no reliable D call. CDR3 length: 11 residues. CDR1 SEHNR and CDR2 FQNEAQ come from the germline V gene (reference sequence). V was shortened by 3 bases and J by 5 bases, with 5 bases between the two germline ends.

This sequence joins TRBV4-1 and TRBJ1-5; D perhaps matches TRBD1 (6 bases). CDR3 length equals 14 residues. Germline CDR1 reads MGHRA; CDR2 reads YSYEKL. Between the trimmed V and J ends, which lost 4 bases and 2 bases, there was a span of 9 bases. This CDR3 reads CASSPTGGNQPQHF. In nucleotides, the CDR3 is TGCGCCAGCAGCCCGACAGGTGGCAATCAGCCCCAGCATTTT.

V gene TRBV30 combines with J gene TRBJ1-6, with D hard to call. This CDR3 contains 13 residues. Germline V gene lookup returns CDR1 GTSNPN and CDR2 SVGIG (reference sequence). The V end was cut by 2 bases, the J end by 10 bases, with 12 bases between. DNA for the CDR3: TGTGCCTGGAGTCCCGGGCAAGAATCACCCCTCCACTTT. Translating gives CAWSPGQESPLHF.

The J gene is TRBJ2-1, the V gene TRBV7-9; possibly TRBD2 for D (6 bases). The V end lost 10 bases, the J end lost 5 bases, and 18 bases lay between the germline ends. The CDR3 totals 14 residues. Germline-derived CDR1 and CDR2 are SEHNR and FQNEAQ (reference sequence). The CDR3 nucleotides read TGTGCCACCTCAAAGGGCGGGACCCACAATGAGCAGTTCTTC. Protein sequence: CATSKGGTHNEQFF.

The V gene is TRBV30, the J gene TRBJ2-6; D possibly corresponds to TRBD2 (5 bases). Per germline, CDR1 GTSNPN and CDR2 SVGIG (reference sequence). The ends were cut back, 5 bases at V and 1 base at J, with 9 bases in the middle. This CDR3 contains 14 residues. The CDR3 DNA reads TGTGCCTGGCATCCGGGGTCTGGGGCCAACGTCCTGACTTTC. It specifies CAWHPGSGANVLTF. Full variable domain (outside the CDR3, taken from reference TRBV30 and TRBJ2-6): SQTIHQWPATLVQPVGSPLSLECTVEGTSNPNLYWYRQAAGRGLQLLFYSVGIGQISSEVPQNLSASRPQDRQFILSSKKLLLSDSGFYLCAWHPGSGANVLTFGAGSRLTVL.

The chain joins TRBV28 to TRBJ1-1; D gene ambiguous. In germline, CDR1 is MDHEN, CDR2 SYDVKM. The CDR3 spans 14 residues. Deletions cut 2 bases from V and 2 bases from J, with 9 bases between. The CDR3 protein is CASSLSRANTEAFF. CDR3 nucleotides: TGTGCCAGCAGTTTAAGTAGGGCCAACACTGAAGCTTTCTTT.

V gene TRBV6-5 combines with J gene TRBJ1-5; 7 bases agree with TRBD1. Germline V gives CDR1 MNHEY, CDR2 SVGAGI. This CDR3 comprises 14 residues. The ends lost 10 bases at V and 0 bases at J; junction bases unmatched: 6. Here the CDR3 DNA reads TGTGCCACCAGGACAGGAGATAGCAATCAGCCCCAGCATTTT. Translation: CATRTGDSNQPQHF.

The CDR3 region is CASTGEQGSPLHF. CDR3 in DNA: TGCGCCAGCACCGGGGAACAGGGGTCACCCCTCCACTTT. This chain connects TRBV5-1 to TRBJ1-6; 7 positions match TRBD1. V shed 6 bases, J shed 10 bases, and the junction held 7 bases outside the gene matches. CDR1 is SGHRS and CDR2 is YFSETQ in the germline V gene. CDR3 length equals 13 residues.